This T cell receptor beta chain was recovered during a study of T cells in tumors after PD-1 blockade. Study at large: Either cemiplimab 350 mg every 2 weeks or pembrolizumab 200 mg every 3 weeks was given. During anti-PD-1 treatment, some patients continued daily vismodegib 150 mg.

Sequenced by immunoSEQ multiplex PCR; TCRdb stores in-frame clones only, minus some. Of around 60,000 clones in the sample, roughly 78% were seen once. Trimming cost V 4 bases and J 3 bases, with 16 bases left between them. The CDR3 is 15 amino acids. The germline gives CDR1 MNHEY, CDR2 SVGEGT. The TCR sequence derives from a human donor with basal cell carcinoma. V is TRBV6-2 or TRBV6-3 and J is TRBJ2-7; the D gene is possibly TRBD2 (6 bases). Material: PBMCs, obtained before anti-PD-1 treatment. As DNA, the CDR3 is TGTGCCAGCAGTTTCGAGGGACTCGGGCTCTACGAGCAGTACTTC. It translates to CASSFEGLGLYEQYF.